This TCR beta chain was captured by sequencing in a study of blood T cells in healthy people across ages (dated by TCRdb to the mid-2010s). Study-level background: In model experiments, template switching captured roughly one uniquely barcoded TCR beta cDNA molecule for every two T cells. To track age-related changes in TCR beta repertoire diversity, the study relied on deep sequencing normalized with unique cDNA molecular identifiers. Four age groups were formed from the donors: young (average 16 years), middle-aged (around 39), aged (roughly 59) and long-lived (around 80). Donors of different ages were randomly distributed across sequencing lanes to avoid experimental bias. For two donors (one aged 18 to 29 and one aged 80 or older), the study analyzed two additional independent replicas of 1 million unique cDNA reads from the same blood draw. What the study reported, not specific to this receptor: A strong correlation was found between observed TCR beta diversity and the percentage of naive T cells measured by flow cytometry. Observed TCR beta diversity per million T cells fell roughly linearly with age, and a significant reduction was already apparent by age roughly 41. Estimates of total diversity based on one million sequenced T cells were considered lower bounds and underestimates. Bulk unsorted PBMC profiling prevented conclusive comparison of naive and antigen-experienced compartments. Because the CMV infection status of the donors was unknown, age-related changes in expanded clonotypes may potentially have been confounded. Compared with the aged group, more naive CD4+ T cells, fewer expanded clones and increased TCR diversity were shown by the long-lived group, suggesting age selection.

Library construction relied on 5' RACE. The instrument given in TCRdb is Illumina HiSeq 2500. The second PCR ran for about 6 to 12 cycles and used a J-beta primer mix along with a sample-barcoded 5' primer. A unique molecular identifier was introduced onto each TCR beta cDNA molecule by a template-switch 5' adaptor carrying 12 random nucleotides. Each sample yielded at least 3 million CDR3-containing paired-end reads. First-strand cDNA synthesis was performed from all RNA using the Mint cDNA synthesis kit, with priming by a TRBC-specific oligonucleotide. Following uracil-DNA glycosylase treatment, all cDNA underwent a first 18-cycle PCR with the universal primers M1SS and BC2_uni_R. In the authors' own workflow: For normalization, 1 million high-quality reads were randomly selected from each sample, with every read carrying a distinct molecular identifier. Instead of being binned into consensus sequences, reads with shared molecular identifiers were discarded. MiTCR, set to a Q25 quality threshold and the strictest error-elimination algorithm, was used for CDR3 identification, clonotype clustering and error correction. A nonparametric unseen species model using Euler transformation provided a lower-bound estimate of total TCR beta diversity. TCRdb reprocessing: public reads trimmed at Q25 with fastp, clones called with MiXCR, in-frame beta chains kept. Here each entry gathers all rows of one CDR3 protein and keeps the most common genes and DNA. V and J calls and clone size were set by TCRdb, not the authors. Recorded for this sample are around 870,000 distinct CDR3 sequences; 29% of them occurred a single time. In total, the top ten clones hold roughly 17% of the sample.

Its CDR3 holds 15 amino acids, cysteine through phenylalanine. The read is trimmed to its CDR3 DNA, 45 bases read in frame from base 1. The junction shows trimming of 3 bases on V and 2 bases on J, plus 12 bases between the germline ends. As encoded in the germline V gene, CDR1 is SGHRS while CDR2 is YFSETQ. Donors were a few dozen systemically healthy Caucasian individuals from Russia aged roughly 6 to 100 years. Each donor gave approximately 9.3 milliliters of peripheral blood, collected into EDTA-treated Vacutainer tubes. Ficoll-Paque density-gradient centrifugation was used to isolate PBMCs, with at least 7 million per sample. Trizol reagent was used to extract total RNA from PBMCs, with at least 6 micrograms per sample. For every donor, flow cytometry on a PBMC aliquot measured the percentage of naive CD45RAhigh/CD27high T cells. This clonotype has only one observation. It lacks a known antigen. Base qualities are not at hand, and no much larger clone is one base apart. One read gives only weak evidence.

The chain is assembled from TRBV5-1 and TRBJ2-1, with TRBD2 perhaps the D gene, on 6 matching bases. The sample consisted of blood. The sequence was obtained from a woman aged 80 or older in good health. The DNA sequence is given as TGCGCCAGCAGCTCGACTGCGGGACCCTACAATGAGCAGTTCTTC. It encodes CASSSTAGPYNEQFF.